The T cell receptor (beta chain) described here comes from a study of T cells in Graves' hyperthyroidism and ophthalmopathy. The study, taken as a whole, reports: Within blood appeared most thyroid clonotypes that had expanded above 0.001.

TCR beta CDR3 regions were amplified from RNA. When the TCR CDR3 underwent first-round RT-PCR, the HTBI primer set was used. TCRdb re-analysed the multiplex PCR reads in MiXCR, keeping a single row per CDR3 protein. The sample includes about 660,000 distinct CDR3 sequences, approximately 42% of them seen just once. Germline loops: CDR1 LGHNT, CDR2 FRNRAP. The length of the CDR3 is 15 residues. On this clonotype: Its specificity is not known.

Clinical symptoms, serum thyroxine, TRAb, thyroid ultrasound and orbital computed tomography established diagnosis. The sample taken for sequencing was peripheral blood or thyroid tissue (not recorded which). The TCR comes from an adult man with Graves' disease, either hyperthyroidism or ophthalmopathy (not recorded which). The V and J genes are TRBV12-5 and TRBJ1-5; the match to TRBD1 covers 7 bases. CDR3 in DNA: TGTGCCAGCAGTTTGTTCTACAGGGGAACGAAGCCCCAGCATTTT. Its translation: CASSLFYRGTKPQHF.